These 21 T cell receptor beta chains were sequenced from one sample in a study of blood T cell repertoires in COVID-19. Profiled with immunoSEQ multiplex PCR; TCRdb holds only in-frame clones, not every one. The sample includes about 190,000 clones, 70% to 90% of them seen just once. Sample: peripheral blood. These receptors originate from a woman aged 40 to 50 who had recovered from COVID-19.

As regards this clone: The same CDR3 is also encoded by other DNA sequences in this sample. The chain couples TRBV12-3 or TRBV12-4 to TRBJ1-2, with D perhaps TRBD1 (5 bases). The V and J ends lost 3 bases and 5 bases respectively, with 10 bases between them. CDR3 length: 13 residues. The chain's CDR3 is CASSFQGVYGYTF. The CDR3 nucleotides are TGTGCCAGCAGTTTCCAGGGTGTTTATGGCTACACCTTC.

In nucleotides, the CDR3 is TGTGCCAGCAGTCCCAGACAGGTAAAGGCGTTTCACAATCAGCCCCAGCATTTT. Residues: CASSPRQVKAFHNQPQHF. The chain couples TRBV6-6 to TRBJ1-5; D might be TRBD1 (6 bases). The V gene lost 5 bases and the J gene lost 3 bases, with 23 bases spanning the gap. There are 18 residues in the CDR3. Germline V gives CDR1 MNHNY, CDR2 SVGAGI (reference sequence).

The V call is TRBV4-2, the J call TRBJ2-3, with TRBD2 matching over 13 bases. Trimming at V came to 3 bases and at J to 0 bases, leaving 0 bases not matched to a gene. The germline CDR1 and CDR2 sequences are LGHNA and YNFKEQ. The CDR3 runs to 16 residues. CDR3 amino acids: CASSQGLAGSTDTQYF. CDR3 coding DNA: TGTGCCAGCAGCCAGGGACTAGCGGGGAGCACAGATACGCAGTATTTT.

CDR3 sequence reads: CASTTAVNNQPQHF. The CDR3 nucleotides are TGTGCCAGCACCACAGCCGTAAACAATCAGCCCCAGCATTTT. The chain links TRBV6-5 to TRBJ1-5, with D uncertain. CDR1 and CDR2 from the germline V gene are MNHEY and SVGAGI. The ends were cut back, 7 bases at V and 3 bases at J, with 13 bases in the middle. CDR3 length: 14 residues.

This rearrangement joins TRBV19 to TRBJ1-2; 9 nucleotides line up with TRBD1. V lost 5 bases, J lost 8 bases, and 6 bases stayed unmatched. The germline gives CDR1 LNHDA, CDR2 SQIVND (reference sequence). The CDR3 runs to 13 residues. CDR3 protein: CASSRQGDGGYTF. The CDR3 DNA follows: TGTGCCAGTAGTCGACAGGGGGATGGAGGCTACACCTTC. The full variable domain, its missing parts supplied by reference TRBV19 and TRBJ1-2, is DGGITQSPKYLFRKEGQNVTLSCEQNLNHDAMYWYRQDPGQGLRLIYYSQIVNDFQKGDIAEGYSVSREKKESFPLTVTSAQKNPTAFYLCASSRQGDGGYTFGSGTRLTVV.

The V gene is TRBV9, the J gene TRBJ1-4; TRBD1 agrees at 8 bases. CDR1 and CDR2 from the germline V gene are SGDLS and YYNGEE. This CDR3 region has 18 residues. Losses at the gene ends were 0 bases for V and 4 bases for J; bases not matched to a gene: 11. DNA of the CDR3: TGTGCCAGCAGCGTAGGCCCCCCCGGACAGGGTGGTAATGAAAAACTGTTTTTT. Residues: CASSVGPPGQGGNEKLFF.

The rearrangement links TRBV5-6 to TRBJ2-3; D call uncertain. CDR1 is SGHDT, CDR2 YYEEEE, per germline. V was shortened by 4 bases and J by 5 bases, with 17 bases between the two germline ends. The CDR3 spans 15 residues. CDR3 sequence: CASSLDLFQVDTQYF. CDR3 coding DNA: TGTGCCAGCAGCCTGGACCTCTTTCAGGTAGATACGCAGTATTTT.

The rearrangement links TRBV12-3 or TRBV12-4 to TRBJ2-5; D is ambiguous. Trimming removed 4 bases at V and 2 bases at J, with 8 bases between. The CDR3 runs to 13 residues. CDR3 region: CASSWYSQETQYF. CDR3 bases: TGTGCCAGCAGTTGGTACTCTCAAGAGACCCAGTACTTC.

This clone turned up a few times. The V gene is TRBV29-1, the J gene TRBJ1-2; no definite D call. The germline V and J ends were trimmed by 3 bases and 5 bases, with 19 bases remaining between them. The CDR3 length is 15 residues. The germline V gene has CDR1 SQVTM and CDR2 ANQGSEA. The CDR3 region has the DNA TGCAGCGTTGATGTATCGCCAGCGGCGGGATATGGCTACACCTTC. Translated: CSVDVSPAAGYGYTF.

The chain joins TRBV6-5 to TRBJ1-1; tentatively, D is TRBD1 (5 bases). The CDR3 loop spans 15 amino acids. The ends were cut back, 0 bases at V and 4 bases at J, with 12 bases in the middle. CDR1 and CDR2 from the germline V gene are MNHEY and SVGAGI. The CDR3 sequence is CASSYSVRGGTEAFF. For the CDR3, the DNA is TGTGCCAGCAGTTACTCTGTACGGGGGGGCACTGAAGCTTTCTTT.

The chain couples TRBV7-7 to TRBJ2-2; 7 positions match TRBD1. The V gene's germline CDR1 is SSHAT and CDR2 FNYEAQ (reference sequence). CDR3 length: 15 amino acids. The ends lost 7 bases at V and 5 bases at J; junction bases unmatched: 10. The DNA of the CDR3 is TGTGCCAGCAAAAAAGGGGGCGGTGAAACCGGGGAGCTGTTTTTT. It is translated as CASKKGGGETGELFF.

This chain connects TRBV27 to TRBJ2-7; D is possibly TRBD2 (5 bases). V was cut by 5 bases and J by 1 base, with 9 bases left in between. The length of the CDR3 is 13 residues. Germline V CDR1 and CDR2: MNHEY, SMNVEV (reference sequence). The DNA for the CDR3 is TGTGCCAGCAGTACCCGGACTTCCTACGAGCAGTACTTC. Translated, it gives CASSTRTSYEQYF.

The table lists this clone with many counts. The chain has TRBV14 and TRBJ1-6; TRBD1 is a possible D gene (5 bases). V gave up 4 bases and J gave up 8 bases, with 21 bases separating them. CDR1 SGHDN and CDR2 FVKESK come from the germline V gene. The CDR3 has 17 amino acids. CDR3 in amino acids: CASSLPIAGRGYSPLHF. For the CDR3, the DNA is TGTGCCAGCAGCCTCCCTATAGCGGGACGGGGGTATTCACCCCTCCACTTT.

The rearrangement links TRBV7-2 to TRBJ2-1; weak D call: TRBD2 (6 bases). Germline V gives CDR1 SGHTA, CDR2 FQGNSA. V lost 1 base to trimming and J lost 8 bases, with 15 bases between them. This CDR3 region has 15 residues. For the CDR3, the DNA is TGTGCCAGCAGCTTAGGTGTCGGGAGTATATATGAGCAGTTCTTC. Translation: CASSLGVGSIYEQFF. Supplemented by reference TRBV7-2 and TRBJ2-1, the full variable domain reads GAGVSQSPSNKVTEKGKDVELRCDPISGHTALYWYRQSLGQGLEFLIYFQGNSAPDKSGLPSDRFSAERTGGSVSTLTIQRTQQEDSAVYLCASSLGVGSIYEQFFGPGTRLTVL.

The J gene is TRBJ1-4, the V gene TRBV19, with 8 bases lining up with TRBD1. The CDR3 sequence is 16 residues long. Germline lookup yields CDR1 LNHDA and CDR2 SQIVND (reference sequence). The J segment lost 7 bases and the V segment lost 7 bases, leaving 14 bases of the junction unmatched. CDR3 sequence: CASTLSRGQDGEKLFF. As DNA, the CDR3 is TGTGCCAGTACCCTTTCAAGGGGACAGGATGGTGAAAAACTGTTTTTT.

The V call is TRBV27, the J call TRBJ1-3; tentative D call: TRBD1 (5 bases). The CDR3 runs 15 residues. The V end lost 5 bases, the J end lost 2 bases, and 13 bases lay between the germline ends. Germline V lookup: CDR1 MNHEY, CDR2 SMNVEV (reference sequence). As DNA, the CDR3 is TGTGCCAGCAGTCCTCGCCCAGGGACTGGAAACACCATATATTTT. Translation gives CASSPRPGTGNTIYF.

The rearrangement links TRBV6-5 to TRBJ1-4, with 9 bases that match TRBD1. The CDR3 is made up of 14 amino acids. Germline V gives CDR1 MNHEY, CDR2 SVGAGI. J lost 8 bases, V lost 4 bases, and 5 bases had no gene match. The DNA of the CDR3 is TGTGCCAGCAGTTTAAGGACAGGGGACGAAAAACTGTTTTTT. Its protein product is CASSLRTGDEKLFF.

The V gene is TRBV29-1, the J gene TRBJ2-7; D gene unclear. The CDR3 sequence is 13 residues long. V shed 2 bases and J shed 0 bases, with 8 bases lying between them. CDR1 is SQVTM and CDR2 is ANQGSEA in the germline V gene. The CDR3 sequence is CSVEFRSSYEQYF. The CDR3 DNA is TGCAGCGTTGAATTCCGGAGCTCCTACGAGCAGTACTTC.

The chain uses TRBV2 and TRBJ2-2, with a weak D call TRBD1 (6 bases). The V end lost 6 bases, the J end lost 5 bases, and 10 bases lay between the germline ends. The CDR3 sequence is 13 residues long. Germline CDR1 SNHLY, CDR2 FYNNEI. The DNA for the CDR3 is TGTGCCAGCAGACAGGGTGGAACCGGGGAGCTGTTTTTT. Translating it yields CASRQGGTGELFF. The full variable domain, its missing parts supplied by reference TRBV2 and TRBJ2-2, is EPEVTQTPSHQVTQMGQEVILRCVPISNHLYFYWYRQILGQKVEFLVSFYNNEISEKSEIFDDQFSVERPDGSNFTLKIRSTKLEDSAMYFCASRQGGTGELFFGEGSRLTVL.

The chain couples TRBV29-1 to TRBJ2-1, with 14 bases aligning to TRBD2. The junction had 8 bases not matched to a gene; V was cut back by 2 bases and J by 8 bases. This CDR3 is built from 16 residues. Germline V gene lookup returns CDR1 SQVTM and CDR2 ANQGSEA. The CDR3, as DNA: TGCAGCGTTGAAAAGGGGACTAGCGGGAGACGGGATGAGCAGTTCTTC. Translated, it gives CSVEKGTSGRRDEQFF.

CDR3 coding DNA: TGTGCCAGCAGCCCTAACCCGGGACAGATCATGAACACTGAAGCTTTCTTT. This translates into CASSPNPGQIMNTEAFF. The chain joins TRBV7-6 to TRBJ1-1; 7 bases are shared with TRBD1. V shed 5 bases, J shed 0 bases, and the junction held 12 bases outside the gene matches. Looked up from germline, CDR1 is SGHVS and CDR2 is FNYEAQ. The CDR3 length is 17 residues.